This TCR beta chain derives from a study of CD8+ T cells in alopecia areata. Treatment given: oral pan-JAK inhibitor, 5-10 mg twice daily. Both CD4+ and CD8+ T cells were separated by sorting PBMCs. The CDR3 covers 14 residues. The V end lost 5 bases, the J end lost 12 bases, and 17 bases lay between the germline ends. Germline loops: CDR1 PRHDT, CDR2 FYEKMQ (reference sequence). Sequencing relied on a cDNA template that was reverse transcribed from extracted RNA. The table came from immunoSEQ multiplex PCR; TCRdb's copy has only in-frame clones and leaves some out. The data contain 90,000 to 130,000 clones, about three fifths of them singletons. Study conclusions and caveats: In scalp, tofacitinib significantly decreased clonality and expanded CD8+ clones among the top 100. Because of a solitary nonresponder, the connection of baseline CD8+ expansion to response stays uncertain. Elevated clonality characterized lesional scalp relative to normal scalp, particularly in alopecia totalis/universalis.

Remarks on this clone: No antigen is known for it.

The V gene is TRBV13, the J gene TRBJ1-6; D is undetermined. The material sequenced was CD8+ T cells sorted from blood, taken at week 24, from a patient treated with tofacitinib. This TCR came from a human donor with alopecia areata. CDR3 coding DNA: TGTGCCAGCAGCCCTGATCATGGCGCGGGACCCCTCCACTTT. This sequence encodes CASSPDHGAGPLHF.